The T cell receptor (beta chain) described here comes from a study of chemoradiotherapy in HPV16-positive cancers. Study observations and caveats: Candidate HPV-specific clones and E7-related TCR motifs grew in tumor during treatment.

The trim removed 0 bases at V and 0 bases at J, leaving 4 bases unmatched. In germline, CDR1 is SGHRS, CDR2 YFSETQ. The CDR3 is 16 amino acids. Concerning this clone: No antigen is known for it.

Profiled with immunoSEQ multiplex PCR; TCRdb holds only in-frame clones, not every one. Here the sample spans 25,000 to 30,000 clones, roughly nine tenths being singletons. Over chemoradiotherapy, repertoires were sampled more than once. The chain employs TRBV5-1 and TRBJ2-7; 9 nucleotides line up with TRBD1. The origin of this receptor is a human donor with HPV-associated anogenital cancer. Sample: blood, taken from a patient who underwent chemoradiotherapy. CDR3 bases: TGCGCCAGCAGCTTGGGCGGGACAGGGAGCTCCTACGAGCAGTACTTC. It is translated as CASSLGGTGSSYEQYF. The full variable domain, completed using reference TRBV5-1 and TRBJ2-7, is KAGVTQTPRYLIKTRGQQVTLSCSPISGHRSVSWYQQTPGQGLQFLFEYFSETQRNKGNFPGRFSGRQFSNSRSEMNVSTLELGDSALYLCASSLGGTGSSYEQYFGPGTRLTVT.